The 28 T cell receptor beta chains listed next were all sequenced from one sample in a study of OX40 agonist ivuxolimab in advanced cancers. Sequencing used immunoSEQ multiplex PCR; TCRdb keeps in-frame clones, though not all of them. The profile shows some 68,000 clones, roughly four fifths of them singletons. Sequences were derived from CD4+ or CD8+ T cells sorted from blood, sampled in a trial of the OX40 agonist ivuxolimab. All receptors derive from an adult with an advanced solid tumor such as melanoma, head and neck, liver or kidney cancer.

This clone was detected a few times. The chain combines TRBV10-2 with TRBJ2-3, with 11 bases lining up with TRBD2. Germline V gene data show CDR1 as WSHSY and CDR2 as SAAADI. This CDR3 has 17 amino acids. The V segment lost 10 bases and the J segment 1 base; nucleotides outside the gene matches: 13. This chain's CDR3 is CATRELAGGGGTDTQYF. The CDR3 coding sequence is TGCGCCACCCGGGAGCTAGCGGGGGGCGGCGGCACAGATACGCAGTATTTT.

The V and J genes are TRBV7-2 and TRBJ1-4; D might be TRBD1 (5 bases). This CDR3 region has 15 residues. V was shortened by 1 base and J by 5 bases, with 11 bases between the two germline ends. Germline values: CDR1 SGHTA, CDR2 FQGNSA. As DNA, the CDR3 is TGTGCCAGCAGCTTAGATCCAGGGTGGAATGAAAAACTGTTTTTT. Its translation: CASSLDPGWNEKLFF. Variable domain in full (rest from reference TRBV7-2 and TRBJ1-4): GAGVSQSPSNKVTEKGKDVELRCDPISGHTALYWYRQSLGQGLEFLIYFQGNSAPDKSGLPSDRFSAERTGGSVSTLTIQRTQQEDSAVYLCASSLDPGWNEKLFFGSGTQLSVL.

This sequence joins TRBV19 and TRBJ2-3, with D possibly TRBD1 on 5 matching bases. From germline, CDR1 is LNHDA and CDR2 SQIVND (reference sequence). The CDR3 runs 13 residues. Trimming took 2 bases from V and 6 from J, leaving 9 bases between them. This chain's CDR3 is CASSIQGSDTQYF. The CDR3 nucleotides read TGTGCCAGTAGTATACAGGGTTCGGATACGCAGTATTTT.

V usage is TRBV6-4 and J usage is TRBJ2-5, with a weak D call TRBD2 (6 bases). The CDR3 totals 14 residues. The germline V and J ends were trimmed by 3 bases and 9 bases, with 17 bases remaining between them. Germline V gene sequence: CDR1 MRHNA, CDR2 SNTAGT. CDR3 bases: TGTGCCAGCAGTGAAACTGGGACGGGGGAGGCCCAGTACTTC. This gives the protein CASSETGTGEAQYF.

The chain joins TRBV19 to TRBJ1-2; tentatively, D is TRBD1 (5 bases). Germline CDR1 LNHDA, CDR2 SQIVND (reference sequence). The V gene lost 0 bases and the J gene lost 4 bases, with 15 bases spanning the gap. CDR3 length: 16 amino acids. The CDR3 DNA reads as TGTGCCAGTAGTATAGATCTCATGGGACTCGGCTATGGCTACACCTTC. Its protein product is CASSIDLMGLGYGYTF. Based on the CDR3 plus reference TRBV19 and TRBJ1-2, the full variable domain is DGGITQSPKYLFRKEGQNVTLSCEQNLNHDAMYWYRQDPGQGLRLIYYSQIVNDFQKGDIAEGYSVSREKKESFPLTVTSAQKNPTAFYLCASSIDLMGLGYGYTFGSGTRLTVV.

V is TRBV4-2 and J is TRBJ2-5, with 10 bases identical to TRBD2. This CDR3 region has 15 residues. CDR1 is LGHNA and CDR2 is YNFKEQ in the germline V gene. V shed 3 bases, J shed 5 bases, and the junction held 6 bases outside the gene matches. As DNA, the CDR3 is TGTGCCAGCAGCCAGGACCTAGCGGGGGCGGAGACCCAGTACTTC. Its translation: CASSQDLAGAETQYF.

This chain uses TRBV13 with TRBJ2-5; the match to TRBD2 covers 10 bases. This CDR3 region has 17 residues. CDR1 is PRHDT and CDR2 is FYEKMQ in the germline V gene (reference sequence). V lost 5 bases and J lost 2; bases outside the gene matches: 11. The CDR3 sequence is CASSPSLLAGKQETQYF. The CDR3 DNA follows: TGTGCCAGCAGCCCGTCCCTACTAGCGGGGAAGCAAGAGACCCAGTACTTC. Full variable domain (rest looked up from reference TRBV13 and TRBJ2-5): AAGVIQSPRHLIKEKRETATLKCYPIPRHDTVYWYQQGPGQDPQFLISFYEKMQSDKGSIPDRFSAQQFSDYHSELNMSSLELGDSALYFCASSPSLLAGKQETQYFGPGTRLLVL.

The chain has TRBV5-1 and TRBJ1-6, with D unclear. The V and J ends lost 0 bases and 14 bases respectively, with 12 bases between them. CDR1 and CDR2 from the germline V gene are SGHRS and YFSETQ. The CDR3 sequence is 13 residues long. CDR3 region: CASSLVGERTLHF. In DNA, the CDR3 is TGCGCCAGCAGCTTGGTCGGGGAACGTACCCTCCACTTT.

This chain uses TRBV19 with TRBJ2-7; D unresolved. Trimming took 5 bases from V and 2 from J, leaving 13 bases between them. Germline V gene lookup returns CDR1 LNHDA and CDR2 SQIVND (reference sequence). This CDR3 is built from 14 residues. The CDR3 reads CASSGPKVPYEQYF. The CDR3 nucleotides are TGTGCCAGTAGTGGCCCAAAGGTCCCCTACGAGCAGTACTTC. The whole variable domain, remainder taken from reference TRBV19 and TRBJ2-7, is DGGITQSPKYLFRKEGQNVTLSCEQNLNHDAMYWYRQDPGQGLRLIYYSQIVNDFQKGDIAEGYSVSREKKESFPLTVTSAQKNPTAFYLCASSGPKVPYEQYFGPGTRLTVT.

The genes are TRBV28 and TRBJ1-2, with 12 positions matching TRBD1. V was clipped by 4 bases and J by 7 bases; unmatched bases: 7. The CDR3 runs to 15 residues. Germline CDR1 MDHEN, CDR2 SYDVKM. DNA for the CDR3: TGTGCCAGCAGTTCACCGGGACAGGGGGCTAGTGGCTACACCTTC. It codes for CASSSPGQGASGYTF.

This chain links TRBV6-5 with TRBJ1-2, with D unclear. The CDR3 contains 15 residues. Trimming removed 2 bases from V and 0 bases from J, with 10 bases in between. Germline V gene sequence: CDR1 MNHEY, CDR2 SVGAGI. The CDR3 is CASSYGLGTNYGYTF. In nucleotides, the CDR3 is TGTGCCAGCAGTTACGGCCTGGGCACTAACTATGGCTACACCTTC.

This chain joins TRBV15 and TRBJ1-6; 7 bases are a match to TRBD1. V trimming: 1 base; J trimming: 10 bases; junction bases outside the gene matches: 7. Germline CDR1 LNHNV, CDR2 YYDKDF (reference sequence). The CDR3 length is 15 residues. CDR3 coding DNA: TGTGCCACCAGCAGAGCCCGGGACAGAATGTCACCCCTCCACTTT. Translation: CATSRARDRMSPLHF.

The table lists this clone with a few counts. The chain has TRBV19 and TRBJ2-4; D ambiguous. CDR3 size: 16 residues. CDR1 is LNHDA and CDR2 is SQIVND in the germline V gene (reference sequence). Trimming stripped 9 bases from V and 8 bases from J, with 26 bases between. The CDR3 sequence: CARPHLSRSFEDIQYF. The CDR3 DNA reads as TGTGCCAGACCCCACCTTAGCAGGTCTTTTGAAGACATTCAGTACTTC.

In this sample, this clone turned up a few times. V and J are TRBV4-2 and TRBJ2-3, with 12 nucleotides matching TRBD2. The V and J ends lost 1 base and 4 bases, in that order; junction bases with no gene match: 9. CDR3 length equals 18 residues. CDR1 is LGHNA and CDR2 is YNFKEQ in the germline V gene. The CDR3 bases are TGTGCCAGCAGCCAAGTCGCTAGCGGGGGGGCTCTGTCAGATACGCAGTATTTT. This gives the protein CASSQVASGGALSDTQYF.

The chain combines TRBV11-3 with TRBJ2-6; D gene unclear. Germline V lookup: CDR1 SGHNT, CDR2 YENEEA. The V end lost 4 bases, the J end lost 0 bases, and 13 bases lay between the germline ends. This CDR3 is 17 amino acids long. CDR3: CASSSDEGLSGANVLTF. The CDR3, as DNA: TGTGCCAGCAGCTCGGACGAAGGCCTCTCTGGGGCCAACGTCCTGACTTTC.

This sequence joins TRBV5-6 and TRBJ2-1, with D perhaps TRBD1 (6 bases). Germline V gives CDR1 SGHDT, CDR2 YYEEEE. The CDR3 is 15 residues long. V gave up 4 bases and J gave up 7 bases, with 18 bases separating them. This chain's CDR3 is CASSRLGPTGNEQFF. Written as DNA, the CDR3 is TGTGCCAGCAGCCGACTCGGTCCAACAGGGAATGAGCAGTTCTTC.

This chain links TRBV15 with TRBJ1-1, with a possible D match to TRBD1 (6 bases). The CDR3 consists of 16 residues. V dropped 0 bases and J dropped 4 bases, with 15 bases sitting between them. Germline V gives CDR1 LNHNV, CDR2 YYDKDF (reference sequence). CDR3 bases: TGTGCCACCAGCAGAGAAAGGACAGTTAGAGGCACTGAAGCTTTCTTT. Amino acid sequence: CATSRERTVRGTEAFF.

The chain joins TRBV4-1 to TRBJ1-1, with TRBD1 matching over 9 bases. The CDR3 contains 20 residues. With 4 bases clipped from V and 0 bases from J, the junction kept 18 bases outside the gene matches. Germline loops: CDR1 MGHRA, CDR2 YSYEKL. The CDR3 reads CASSLIPGQGPKLMNTEAFF. The CDR3, as DNA: TGCGCCAGCAGCCTTATCCCGGGACAGGGCCCTAAGCTGATGAACACTGAAGCTTTCTTT.

The J gene is TRBJ1-3, the V gene TRBV6-5, with 7 bases identical to TRBD1. The length of the CDR3 is 15 residues. Trimming at V came to 5 bases and at J to 0 bases, leaving 4 bases not matched to a gene. CDR1 and CDR2 (germline): MNHEY, SVGAGI. This chain's CDR3 is CASSLNRGSGNTIYF. CDR3 nucleotide sequence: TGTGCCAGCAGTCTAAACAGGGGCTCTGGAAACACCATATATTTT.

The chain combines TRBV2 with TRBJ2-5; D unresolved. V was cut by 7 bases and J by 1 base, with 16 bases left in between. The CDR3 is 15 residues long. Germline V lookup: CDR1 SNHLY, CDR2 FYNNEI. The CDR3: CASNPTLPFQETQYF. The CDR3 nucleotides read TGTGCCAGCAACCCGACTCTCCCTTTCCAAGAGACCCAGTACTTC. The variable domain in full, with the rest retrieved from reference TRBV2 and TRBJ2-5, is EPEVTQTPSHQVTQMGQEVILRCVPISNHLYFYWYRQILGQKVEFLVSFYNNEISEKSEIFDDQFSVERPDGSNFTLKIRSTKLEDSAMYFCASNPTLPFQETQYFGPGTRLLVL.

The genes are TRBV27 and TRBJ2-7; 7 bases agree with TRBD1. Germline V lookup: CDR1 MNHEY, CDR2 SMNVEV (reference sequence). V shed 4 bases and J 0 bases; nucleotides not matched to a gene: 18. The CDR3 contains 19 residues. CDR3 nucleotides: TGTGCCAGCAGTTCCCCCACAGGGGCTCCTGGTTTCAGCTCCTACGAGCAGTACTTC. It is translated as CASSSPTGAPGFSSYEQYF.

The CDR3 loop is CASSLVYEQYF. The DNA of the CDR3 is TGTGCCAGCAGCTTAGTCTACGAGCAGTACTTC. The V call is TRBV7-2, the J call TRBJ2-7; D not resolved. The V end lost 1 base, the J end lost 3 bases, and 1 base lay between the germline ends. Per germline, CDR1 SGHTA and CDR2 FQGNSA. The CDR3 sequence is 11 residues long.

This clone was observed a few times. V usage is TRBV2 and J usage is TRBJ2-5; 7 bases fit TRBD1. Germline V gene sequence: CDR1 SNHLY, CDR2 FYNNEI. The CDR3 is 18 residues long. With V trimmed by 8 bases and J by 4 bases, 22 bases remained unmatched. CDR3 nucleotides: TGTGCCAGCGTCGACTTGGGGACAGCCGGCCCCTGGCGAGAGACCCAGTACTTC. Translating gives CASVDLGTAGPWRETQYF.

This clone was seen once. The chain has TRBV10-2 and TRBJ2-7; 9 bases fit TRBD1. With 5 bases clipped from V and 6 bases from J, the junction kept 2 bases outside the gene matches. Per the germline V gene, CDR1 is WSHSY and CDR2 is SAAADI. The CDR3 consists of 12 residues. CDR3 nucleotides: TGCGCCAGCAGTACAGGGGGCTTCGAGCAGTACTTC. As protein: CASSTGGFEQYF.

This chain joins TRBV19 and TRBJ1-5; 9 bases map to TRBD1. The CDR3 is 14 residues long. Germline lookup yields CDR1 LNHDA and CDR2 SQIVND (reference sequence). Losses at the gene ends were 6 bases for V and 7 bases for J; bases not matched to a gene: 7. CDR3 DNA sequence: TGTGCCAGTAGACAACAGGGGGCGACGCAGCCCCAGCATTTT. Encoded protein: CASRQQGATQPQHF.

The V and J genes are TRBV5-1 and TRBJ2-2; TRBD1 is a possible D gene (6 bases). The CDR3 is 16 residues long. V was clipped by 4 bases and J by 4 bases, with 17 bases between them. The germline gives CDR1 SGHRS, CDR2 YFSETQ. In nucleotides, the CDR3 is TGCGCCAGCAGCAATCCAGGACAGAGGGGCACCGGGGAGCTGTTTTTT. Its protein product is CASSNPGQRGTGELFF.

CDR3 residues: CATSKGQAGEQYF. CDR3 nucleotide sequence: TGTGCCACCAGCAAGGGACAGGCCGGGGAGCAGTACTTC. The chain employs TRBV15 and TRBJ2-7; the match to TRBD1 covers 8 bases. From germline, CDR1 is LNHNV and CDR2 YYDKDF (reference sequence). This CDR3 contains 13 residues. V dropped 4 bases and J dropped 7; count of bases not matched to a gene: 6.

CDR3 region: CASNPSGANEQFF. DNA of the CDR3: TGCGCCAGCAACCCTAGCGGGGCCAATGAGCAGTTCTTC. The chain carries TRBV10-2 and TRBJ2-1; 9 bases fit TRBD2. CDR3 length equals 13 residues. Per the germline V gene, CDR1 is WSHSY and CDR2 is SAAADI. V was clipped by 7 bases and J by 6 bases; unmatched bases: 4.